This TCR beta chain comes out of a study of the immune and genomic landscape of osteosarcoma. Study-level findings and limits: Productive clonality stayed low overall, though C3 exceeded C1. Average productive clonality was 0.09, with a maximum of roughly 0.3.

Clones were read by immunoSEQ multiplex PCR, and TCRdb kept only the in-frame ones, dropping some. The sample includes approximately 2,700 clones, 72% of them seen just once. Osteosarcoma specimens were post-treatment primary, local recurrence and metastasis tumors from poor-prognosis patients. This clone appeared a few times. What it binds is unknown. The CDR3 is 12 residues long. V gave up 5 bases and J gave up 5 bases, with 9 bases separating them. CDR1 SEHNR and CDR2 FQNEAQ come from the germline V gene (reference sequence). What was sequenced was tumor tissue from a local recurrence in the femur. The source of this sequence is a man between 18 and 35 years old with osteosarcoma. This chain joins TRBV7-9 and TRBJ1-2; unclear D gene. The CDR3 region has the DNA TGTGCCAGCAGCCAGGACGGATATGGCTACACCTTC. Translating it yields CASSQDGYGYTF.